This T cell receptor (beta chain) appears in the sequencing data of a study of T-cell reconstitution after alpha-beta-depleted transplantation in children. This clonotype was counted ten times or more. Its cognate antigen is unknown. Unique molecular identifiers were used in preparing the TCRbeta library. One entry per CDR3 protein results from TCRdb running MiXCR on the PCR reads. Among over 100,000 distinct CDR3 sequences listed, 10% were seen once. The CDR3 is 22 amino acids. Germline lookup yields CDR1 LGHNA and CDR2 YNFKEQ. V shed 4 bases, J shed 4 bases, and the junction held 20 bases outside the gene matches. Broader study findings: Expanded graft clones numbering several hundred reportedly gave rise to alpha-beta T cells about two months after transplant. Diversity and T-cell counts at one year after transplant derived mostly from new T cells. Surviving recipient cells, namely T cells and thymic progenitors, were the source of high day-60 TCRbeta diversity in some patients.

Sequencing used PBMCs, obtained before TCRalphabeta/CD19-depleted stem cell transplant. This receptor was obtained from a boy younger than 10 with acute lymphoblastic leukemia, due to receive a stem cell transplant. The chain joins TRBV4-2 to TRBJ2-3; 16 nucleotides line up with TRBD2. The CDR3 sequence: CASSPATGWGLAGGRSADTQYF. The CDR3 DNA reads as TGTGCCAGCAGCCCAGCGACAGGGTGGGGACTAGCGGGAGGGAGATCCGCAGATACGCAGTATTTT.